Below, 28 T cell receptor beta chains from the same sample are listed, as sequenced in a study of early T cells in non-severe SARS-CoV-2 infection. TCRdb reprocessed the 5' RACE reads via MiXCR and lists one record per CDR3 protein. The repertoire holds about 26,000 distinct CDR3 sequences, roughly 4.2% seen once, with 3.5% to 4.5% in the top ten. Sequencing was done on a sample of whole blood. The receptors were sampled from an adult who was a healthcare worker with PCR-confirmed SARS-CoV-2 infection or an uninfected control (not recorded which).

The table lists this clonotype with many counts. The rearrangement links TRBV20-1 to TRBJ1-3; tentatively, D is TRBD1 (5 bases). The germline V gene encodes CDR1 DFQATT and CDR2 SNEGSKA (reference sequence). CDR3 length: 14 amino acids. The V end lost 2 bases, the J end lost 2 bases, and 10 bases lay between the germline ends. CDR3 sequence (DNA): TGCAGTGCTAGACCGGGGGAGGCTGGAAACACCATATATTTT. This translates into CSARPGEAGNTIYF.

This clonotype came up many times. The chain carries TRBV9 and TRBJ1-4; D might be TRBD1 (6 bases). V lost 2 bases to trimming and J lost 5 bases, with 10 bases between them. The CDR3 length is 14 residues. CDR1 is SGDLS, CDR2 YYNGEE, per germline. This CDR3 is CASSVGQINEKLFF. The CDR3 coding sequence is TGTGCCAGCAGCGTTGGACAGATAAATGAAAAACTGTTTTTT.

The chain carries TRBV11-2 and TRBJ2-3; D gene ambiguous. This CDR3 has 14 amino acids. Trimming removed 4 bases from V and 6 bases from J, with 14 bases in between. The germline V gene has CDR1 SGHAT and CDR2 FQNNGV. The DNA for the CDR3 is TGTGCCAGCAGCTCCGCTTTCGGGTGGGATACGCAGTATTTT. Encoded protein: CASSSAFGWDTQYF.

As concerns this clonotype: A much bigger clone sits one base away, suggesting this may be a read error. The chain is built from TRBV5-6 and TRBJ2-7, with D unclear. In germline, CDR1 is SGHDT, CDR2 YYEEEE. The CDR3 spans 11 residues. DNA of the CDR3: TGTGTCAGCAGCTTGAAATACGAGCAGTACTTC. Amino acid sequence: CVSSLKYEQYF.

The CDR3 is CASTVVSGNTGELFF. For the CDR3, the DNA is TGTGCCAGCACCGTTGTTTCAGGAAACACCGGGGAGCTGTTTTTT. This chain connects TRBV7-6 to TRBJ2-2; D unclear. V was trimmed by 7 bases and J by 2 bases, leaving 14 bases between them. From germline, CDR1 is SGHVS and CDR2 FNYEAQ. The CDR3 runs 15 residues.

Ten or more counts support this clonotype. V gene TRBV5-3 combines with J gene TRBJ2-3; D is undetermined. TRBV5-3 is labeled an ORF, and its function is uncertain. Between the trimmed V and J ends, which lost 2 bases and 2 bases, there was a span of 0 bases. The CDR3 is 11 amino acids. CDR3 loop: CARSFTDTQYF. The CDR3, as DNA: TGTGCCAGAAGCTTCACAGATACGCAGTATTTT.

Remarks on this clonotype: A much larger clone sits a single nucleotide away, making a read error possible. The J gene is TRBJ2-7, the V gene TRBV15; D remains unclear. There are 15 residues in the CDR3. The V gene lost 0 bases and the J gene lost 7 bases, with 16 bases spanning the gap. CDR1 and CDR2 (germline): LNHNV, YYDKDF (reference sequence). CDR3 nucleotide sequence: TGTGCCACCAGCAGAGACGAGGAAGGAAGTGGGGAGCAGTACTTC. This gives the protein CATSRDEEGSGEQYF.

In its sample, this clonotype is medium-sized. This sequence joins TRBV20-1 and TRBJ2-1; D is ambiguous. The CDR3 has 12 amino acids. V lost 3 bases and J lost 7, with 10 bases in between. Germline V gene lookup returns CDR1 DFQATT and CDR2 SNEGSKA (reference sequence). The CDR3 reads CSASSVTNEQFF. In DNA, the CDR3 is TGCAGTGCTAGTTCCGTCACTAATGAGCAGTTCTTC.

This clonotype came up many times. Written as DNA, the CDR3 is TGTGCCACCAGTGGGGGTAAAGGGGATAGCACAGATACGCAGTATTTT. Translating it yields CATSGGKGDSTDTQYF. The J gene is TRBJ2-3, the V gene TRBV24-1; D perhaps matches TRBD1 (5 bases). This CDR3 spans 16 amino acids. Per the germline V gene, CDR1 is KGHDR and CDR2 is SFDVKD. The ends were cut back, 5 bases at V and 0 bases at J, with 14 bases in the middle.

V usage is TRBV20-1 and J usage is TRBJ1-1; 8 bases align to TRBD1. Trimming took 5 bases from V and 1 from J; bases not matched to a gene: 6. This CDR3 is 14 amino acids long. Looked up from germline, CDR1 is DFQATT and CDR2 is SNEGSKA (reference sequence). The CDR3, as DNA: TGCAGTGCTCGCCCAGGGGGCAGGAACACTGAAGCTTTCTTT. This sequence encodes CSARPGGRNTEAFF.

This clonotype came up many times. The J gene is TRBJ2-5, the V gene TRBV2; possible D gene TRBD2, 7 bases. Trimming took 6 bases from V and 5 from J, leaving 16 bases between them. The V gene's germline CDR1 is SNHLY and CDR2 FYNNEI. The length of the CDR3 is 14 residues. The DNA of the CDR3 is TGTGCCAGCAGGGCGGGGGCAGCGCGGGAGACCCAGTACTTC. As protein: CASRAGAARETQYF.

V and J are TRBV29-1 and TRBJ2-2, with 9 positions matching TRBD1. Germline CDR1 SQVTM, CDR2 ANQGSEA. V was clipped by 7 bases and J by 3 bases; unmatched bases: 6. The CDR3 consists of 14 residues. The CDR3 DNA reads as TGCAGCGCCTTGGACAGGGGCGACACCGGGGAGCTGTTTTTT. Its translation is CSALDRGDTGELFF.

This clonotype was seen ten or more times. V is TRBV2 and J is TRBJ2-1; the D gene is possibly TRBD2 (5 bases). The CDR3 spans 13 residues. Trimming left V 8 bases short and J 5 bases short, with 13 bases between. Germline V gives CDR1 SNHLY, CDR2 FYNNEI. The CDR3 DNA follows: TGTGCCAGCCTACTAGGCTTCGACAATGAGCAGTTCTTC. This sequence encodes CASLLGFDNEQFF.

This clonotype was counted at least ten times. The chain uses TRBV27 and TRBJ1-6; 7 positions agree with TRBD1. With 2 bases clipped from V and 1 base from J, the junction kept 8 bases outside the gene matches. Per germline, CDR1 MNHEY and CDR2 SMNVEV (reference sequence). The CDR3 consists of 18 residues. DNA of the CDR3: TGTGCCAGCAGTTTACAGCAGGACAGGTCTTCCTATAATTCACCCCTCCACTTT. Translation: CASSLQQDRSSYNSPLHF.

This clonotype was found many times. The J gene is TRBJ2-7, the V gene TRBV27; TRBD2 agrees at 12 bases. The CDR3 is made up of 15 amino acids. Germline CDR1 MNHEY, CDR2 SMNVEV (reference sequence). Trimming cost V 5 bases and J 4 bases; bases outside gene matches: 6. CDR3 residues: CASSRTSGRRYEQYF. CDR3 DNA sequence: TGTGCCAGCAGTCGTACTAGCGGGAGGAGGTACGAGCAGTACTTC.

The chain uses TRBV28 and TRBJ2-3, with 12 bases lining up with TRBD2. CDR1 is MDHEN and CDR2 is SYDVKM in the germline V gene. The length of the CDR3 is 16 residues. V was clipped by 2 bases and J by 3 bases; unmatched bases: 3. Written as DNA, the CDR3 is TGTGCCAGCAGTTTACTTACTAGCGGGAGGACAGATACGCAGTATTTT. This gives the protein CASSLLTSGRTDTQYF.

This clonotype was counted at least ten times. The rearrangement links TRBV10-3 to TRBJ2-7; D not certain. V lost 7 bases and J 5 bases, leaving 15 bases between the germline ends. The CDR3 consists of 13 residues. CDR1 and CDR2 from the germline V gene are ENHRY and SYGVKD. The CDR3, as DNA: TGTGCCATCAATGGGGAACGTTCCCACGAGCAGTACTTC. Protein: CAINGERSHEQYF.

J is TRBJ2-5 and V is TRBV7-2; 9 bases line up with TRBD2. The CDR3 extends over 16 amino acids. V was pared by 0 bases and J by 5 bases, with 7 bases of the junction left unmatched. Germline CDR1 and CDR2: SGHTA and FQGNSA. CDR3 in amino acids: CASSLARPSGTETQYF. CDR3 DNA: TGTGCCAGCAGCTTAGCGCGGCCTAGCGGGACGGAGACCCAGTACTTC.

This clonotype has a handful of counts. The chain has TRBV6-6 and TRBJ2-3; no reliable D call. CDR3 length: 12 amino acids. Germline CDR1 MNHNY, CDR2 SVGAGI (reference sequence). V lost 0 bases and J lost 6, with 4 bases in between. This chain's CDR3 is CASSYSGDTQYF. The CDR3 coding sequence is TGTGCCAGCAGTTACTCGGGCGATACGCAGTATTTT.

Many counts were recorded for this clonotype. V gene TRBV7-9 combines with J gene TRBJ2-5, with 7 bases aligning to TRBD1. This CDR3 spans 14 amino acids. Trimming took 6 bases from V and 2 from J; bases not matched to a gene: 6. CDR1 is SEHNR and CDR2 is FQNEAQ in the germline V gene (reference sequence). The CDR3 DNA sequence: TGTGCCAGCAGAACCGGGACAGCTCAAGAGACCCAGTACTTC. This encodes CASRTGTAQETQYF.

This clonotype has a handful of counts. The chain links TRBV3-1 to TRBJ2-7; TRBD2 matches at 12 bases. With V trimmed by 5 bases and J by 5 bases, 10 bases remained unmatched. CDR1 LGHDT and CDR2 YNNKEL come from the germline V gene (reference sequence). CDR3 size: 16 residues. The CDR3 loop is CASSSDPLAGGHEQYF. The CDR3 bases are TGTGCCAGCAGCTCAGACCCACTAGCGGGAGGCCACGAGCAGTACTTC.

This clonotype has more than one count but fewer than ten. The CDR3 DNA follows: TGTGCCAGCAGTTTACAGGGGGCGAATGAGCAGTTCTTC. This sequence encodes CASSLQGANEQFF. V usage is TRBV27 and J usage is TRBJ2-1, with 8 bases aligning to TRBD1. Germline V gene sequence: CDR1 MNHEY, CDR2 SMNVEV (reference sequence). CDR3 length: 13 residues. Unmatched junction bases numbered 1, after V lost 2 bases and J lost 7 bases.

This clonotype was counted a few times. This chain links TRBV6-6 with TRBJ1-1; 9 bases are a match to TRBD1. Germline CDR1 and CDR2: MNHNY and SVGAGI (reference sequence). After removal of 5 bases from V and 11 bases from J, the junction contained 9 bases not matched to a gene. The CDR3 has 13 residues. CDR3 sequence reads: CASSPQGDRDAFF. In DNA, the CDR3 is TGTGCCAGCAGTCCCCAAGGGGACAGGGACGCTTTCTTT.

Ten or more counts support this clonotype. V is TRBV29-1 and J is TRBJ1-1; tentatively, D is TRBD1 (6 bases). The V gene's germline CDR1 is SQVTM and CDR2 ANQGSEA. Trimming left V 4 bases short and J 5 bases short, with 14 bases between. The CDR3 is 13 amino acids. CDR3 sequence reads: CSVGWTATTEAFF. CDR3 DNA: TGCAGCGTTGGATGGACAGCCACGACTGAAGCTTTCTTT.

Many counts were recorded for this clonotype. DNA for the CDR3: TGTGCCAGCAGCGTTGCCGGACTAGCGGCCGTTAGTGGTGAGCAGTTCTTC. Its protein is CASSVAGLAAVSGEQFF. The V and J genes are TRBV7-9 and TRBJ2-1, with 10 bases identical to TRBD2. This CDR3 contains 17 residues. The V segment lost 5 bases and the J segment 9 bases; nucleotides outside the gene matches: 16. From germline, CDR1 is SEHNR and CDR2 FQNEAQ (reference sequence).

This clonotype came up a few times. The CDR3 here is CASSQSEIRQGSEQFF. DNA of the CDR3: TGTGCCAGCAGCCAATCGGAAATCCGACAGGGGAGTGAGCAGTTCTTC. The V and J genes are TRBV4-2 and TRBJ2-1, with TRBD1 identical over 8 bases. J lost 9 bases, V lost 2 bases, and 12 bases had no gene match. Germline CDR1 and CDR2: LGHNA and YNFKEQ. CDR3 length: 16 residues.

At least ten counts were recorded for this clonotype. This rearrangement joins TRBV6-6 to TRBJ2-3; either TRBD1 or TRBD2 may fit D (6 bases each). The germline V gene encodes CDR1 MNHNY and CDR2 SVGAGI (reference sequence). CDR3 length equals 15 residues. V lost 4 bases, J lost 6 bases, and 17 bases lay in between. The CDR3 protein is CASSSGVGGADTQYF. The CDR3, as DNA: TGTGCCAGCAGTTCGGGAGTCGGGGGCGCGGATACGCAGTATTTT.

The table lists this clonotype with many counts. J is TRBJ2-7 and V is TRBV7-9, with 9 bases lining up with TRBD2. The CDR3 covers 14 residues. The V gene's germline CDR1 is SEHNR and CDR2 FQNEAQ (reference sequence). With V trimmed by 3 bases and J by 2 bases, 2 bases remained unmatched. The chain's CDR3 is CASSLASGAYEQYF. As DNA, the CDR3 is TGTGCCAGCAGCTTGGCTAGCGGGGCCTACGAGCAGTACTTC.